This TCR beta chain was recovered during a study of blood T cell repertoires in COVID-19. Looking at the study overall: Sample material is recorded as cDNA or gDNA derived from T cells, B-cell-depleted T cells, or PBMCs.

CDR3 length: 17 amino acids. Trimming stripped 6 bases from V and 6 bases from J, with 24 bases between. Germline V gene sequence: CDR1 SGHTA, CDR2 FQGNSA. The assay was immunoSEQ multiplex PCR, and TCRdb's table has in-frame clones only and misses some. This sample has about 220,000 clones, with 82% found just once. Patients of the Seattle cohort, enrolled during active infection, were followed longitudinally. This rearrangement joins TRBV7-2 to TRBJ1-5; D is uncertain. The receptor was isolated from an older woman with COVID-19, enrolled during active disease. Sequences were obtained from peripheral blood. The CDR3, as DNA: TGTGCCAGCAGTCTATCGGCTGGAAGTCTCAGCGGTCAGCCCCAGCATTTT. This encodes CASSLSAGSLSGQPQHF.